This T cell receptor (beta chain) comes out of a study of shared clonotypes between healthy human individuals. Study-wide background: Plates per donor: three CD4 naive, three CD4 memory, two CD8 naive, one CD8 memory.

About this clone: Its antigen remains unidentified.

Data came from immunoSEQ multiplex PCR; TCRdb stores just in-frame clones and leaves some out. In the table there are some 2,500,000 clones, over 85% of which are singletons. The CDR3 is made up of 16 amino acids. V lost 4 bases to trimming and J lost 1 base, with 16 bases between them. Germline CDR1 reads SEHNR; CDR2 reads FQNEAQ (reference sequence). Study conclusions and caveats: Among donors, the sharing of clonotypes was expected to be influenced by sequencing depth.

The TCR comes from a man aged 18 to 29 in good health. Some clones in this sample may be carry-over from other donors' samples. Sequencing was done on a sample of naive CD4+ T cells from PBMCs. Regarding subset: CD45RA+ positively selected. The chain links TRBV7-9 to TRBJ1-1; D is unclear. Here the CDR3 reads CASSSASLKTNTEAFF. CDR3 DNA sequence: TGTGCCAGCAGCTCCGCTTCGTTAAAGACGAACACTGAAGCTTTCTTT.